The clone carrying this T cell receptor beta chain appeared many times. The data belong to a study of human T cells and chemical hapten exposure. Study overall: Upper-back patch tests with 0.01% DPC were read at 6 days.

Sample time point: pre-sensitization, week 0. The treatment here: therapeutic diphenylcyclopropenone sensitization with weekly scalp DPC. At patch-test visits, sampling came before the patch test. Trimming removed 0 bases from V and 3 bases from J, with 9 bases in between. The germline V gene has CDR1 SGHAT and CDR2 FQNNGV. The CDR3 is 15 amino acids. Separate cDNA molecules received unique molecular identifiers, which the library attached to them. Per the original methods: TCRs per sample had a median of approximately 88,000 and ranged from 23,224 to 690,600. MiXCR was run by TCRdb on the RACE reads, yielding one entry per CDR3 protein. None of the V and J calls come from the authors' own analysis; TCRdb made them. The sample has over 300,000 distinct CDR3 sequences; 5% to 6.5% are singletons.

This receptor was taken from a woman in her forties or fifties with alopecia areata. Some clones in this sample may be carry-over from other donors' samples. The chain combines TRBV11-2 with TRBJ1-5; D remains unclear. The material was whole blood, obtained in connection with sensitization to the hapten diphenylcyclopropenone (DPC). This CDR3 reads CASSLDTGYNQPQHF. The CDR3 DNA reads TGTGCCAGCAGCTTAGATACCGGGTACAATCAGCCCCAGCATTTT.